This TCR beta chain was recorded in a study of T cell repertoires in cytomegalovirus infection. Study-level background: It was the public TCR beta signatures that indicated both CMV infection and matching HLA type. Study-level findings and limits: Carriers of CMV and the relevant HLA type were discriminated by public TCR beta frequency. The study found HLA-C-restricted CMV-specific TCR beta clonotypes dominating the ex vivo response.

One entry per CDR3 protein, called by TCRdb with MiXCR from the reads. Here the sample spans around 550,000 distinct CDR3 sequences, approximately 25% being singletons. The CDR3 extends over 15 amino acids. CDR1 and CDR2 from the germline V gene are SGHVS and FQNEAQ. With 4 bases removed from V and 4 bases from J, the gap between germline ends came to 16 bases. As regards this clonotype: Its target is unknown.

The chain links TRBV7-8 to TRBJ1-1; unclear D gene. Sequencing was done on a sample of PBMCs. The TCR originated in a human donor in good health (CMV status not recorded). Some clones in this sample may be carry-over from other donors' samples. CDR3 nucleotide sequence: TGTGCCAGCAGCTCCCGAAGCGGTATCGGCACTGAAGCTTTCTTT. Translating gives CASSSRSGIGTEAFF.